Each of the 29 T cell receptor beta chains below was sequenced from the same sample in a study of OX40 agonist ivuxolimab in advanced cancers. Sequencing was performed with immunoSEQ multiplex PCR; in TCRdb, only in-frame clones are kept and a portion is missing. The data contain about 100,000 clones, around 90% of them singletons. This specimen consisted of CD4+ or CD8+ T cells sorted from blood, obtained in a trial of the OX40 agonist ivuxolimab. The receptor set was obtained from an adult with an advanced solid tumor such as melanoma, head and neck, liver or kidney cancer.

The rearrangement joins TRBV7-9 to TRBJ2-7, with 7 positions matching TRBD2. Germline assignment: CDR1 SEHNR and CDR2 FQNEAQ (reference sequence). With 0 bases clipped from V and 6 bases from J, the junction kept 14 bases outside the gene matches. CDR3 length: 17 residues. In DNA form, the CDR3 reads TGTGCCAGCAGCTTAGCCGACTGGGCCGCGGGAGCTGTCGAGCAGTACTTC. Translating it yields CASSLADWAAGAVEQYF.

J is TRBJ1-5 and V is TRBV5-1, with 10 bases identical to TRBD1. Trimming took 4 bases from V and 7 from J; bases not matched to a gene: 8. This CDR3 contains 15 residues. Germline CDR1 SGHRS, CDR2 YFSETQ. The CDR3 protein is CASSRTGTGDQPQHF. CDR3 bases: TGCGCCAGCAGCCGAACCGGGACAGGGGACCAGCCCCAGCATTTT.

V gene TRBV5-1 combines with J gene TRBJ2-5; 8 bases match TRBD1. Unmatched junction bases numbered 5, after V lost 4 bases and J lost 6 bases. CDR1 and CDR2 from the germline V gene are SGHRS and YFSETQ. CDR3 size: 13 residues. CDR3 bases: TGCGCCAGCAGCCCACGACAGGGGAAGACCCAGTACTTC. It yields the protein CASSPRQGKTQYF.

The chain has TRBV7-2 and TRBJ1-3; weak D call: TRBD1 (5 bases). Germline V gene sequence: CDR1 SGHTA, CDR2 FQGNSA. The ends were cut back, 5 bases at V and 5 bases at J, with 13 bases in the middle. The CDR3 has 14 residues. The CDR3, as DNA: TGTGCCAGCAGCCCCCCAGGGAGGAGAAACACCATATATTTT. It specifies CASSPPGRRNTIYF.

The chain has TRBV6-4 and TRBJ2-2; the match to TRBD1 covers 9 bases. CDR1 and CDR2 from the germline V gene are MRHNA and SNTAGT. Germline trimming cut 3 bases from V and 5 bases from J; bases unmatched to any gene: 19. The CDR3 is 20 amino acids. DNA for the CDR3: TGTGCCAGCAGTGATCCCCCCTCGGGGACAGGGTGGTTAGGAACCGGGGAGCTGTTTTTT. This translates into CASSDPPSGTGWLGTGELFF.

The gene calls are TRBV27 and TRBJ2-1, with 9 bases lining up with TRBD2. The length of the CDR3 is 14 residues. The V and J ends lost 4 bases and 5 bases, in that order; junction bases with no gene match: 3. Germline CDR1 and CDR2: MNHEY and SMNVEV (reference sequence). CDR3 residues: CASSSERGDNEQFF. CDR3 bases: TGTGCCAGCAGTTCTGAGCGGGGGGACAATGAGCAGTTCTTC.

The chain has TRBV7-9 and TRBJ2-1; 15 bases fit TRBD2. There are 18 residues in the CDR3. Germline assignment: CDR1 SEHNR and CDR2 FQNEAQ (reference sequence). After removal of 1 base from V and 8 bases from J, the junction contained 9 bases not matched to a gene. Here the CDR3 reads CASSLGTSGRAEFDEQFF. As DNA, the CDR3 is TGTGCCAGCAGCTTAGGGACTAGCGGGAGGGCCGAGTTCGATGAGCAGTTCTTC.

This clone came up once. The chain employs TRBV2 and TRBJ2-1; 8 bases map to TRBD2. CDR3 length equals 14 residues. CDR1 is SNHLY and CDR2 is FYNNEI in the germline V gene. CDR3 region: CATKRREARNEQFF. The DNA for the CDR3 is TGTGCTACCAAACGGCGGGAGGCCCGCAATGAGCAGTTCTTC.

The V gene is TRBV19, the J gene TRBJ2-4, with D perhaps TRBD1 or TRBD2 (6 bases each). The V and J ends lost 8 bases and 2 bases respectively, with 10 bases between them. Germline CDR1 reads LNHDA; CDR2 reads SQIVND (reference sequence). The CDR3 contains 13 residues. The CDR3 DNA reads as TGTGCCAGTGGAGGGGGACCCAAAAACATTCAGTACTTC. The encoded protein is CASGGGPKNIQYF.

This clone was recorded only once. This chain joins TRBV7-8 and TRBJ1-5; D is perhaps TRBD1 (6 bases). Between the trimmed V and J ends, which lost 5 bases and 4 bases, there was a span of 12 bases. CDR1 SGHVS and CDR2 FQNEAQ come from the germline V gene. The length of the CDR3 is 14 residues. CDR3 in DNA: TGTGCCAGCAGCCCCCAGACAGGTAATCAGCCCCAGCATTTT. It specifies CASSPQTGNQPQHF.

The chain joins TRBV5-4 to TRBJ1-5, with no clear D. This CDR3 spans 13 amino acids. Trimming cost V 4 bases and J 9 bases, with 14 bases left between them. CDR1 is SGHNT, CDR2 YYREEE, per germline (reference sequence). CDR3 nucleotides: TGTGCCAGCAGCCCGGATCCGGTAGGGCCCCAGCATTTT. The encoded protein is CASSPDPVGPQHF.

The chain combines TRBV21-1 with TRBJ2-2; the table's D call TRBD2 went unverified against the DNA. TRBV21-1 is labeled a pseudogene. CDR3 size: 18 residues. CDR3 sequence: CASRRKGRERLNTGELFF. CDR3 bases: TGTGCCAGCAGGCGAAAAGGGCGGGAGAGGTTGAACACCGGGGAGCTGTTTTTT.

This chain uses TRBV5-6 with TRBJ2-7; unclear D gene. V was clipped by 1 base and J by 4 bases, with 3 bases between them. CDR1 is SGHDT, CDR2 YYEEEE, per germline. This CDR3 region has 11 residues. In DNA form, the CDR3 reads TGTGCCAGCAGCTTGATGTACGAGCAGTACTTC. Its protein product is CASSLMYEQYF.

J is TRBJ2-2 and V is TRBV5-1, with TRBD2 identical over 11 bases. The germline gives CDR1 SGHRS, CDR2 YFSETQ. CDR3 length: 17 amino acids. V was clipped by 4 bases and J by 2 bases; unmatched bases: 7. In DNA form, the CDR3 reads TGCGCCAGCAGCCGAGGGACTAGCGGCTTAAACACCGGGGAGCTGTTTTTT. Translating gives CASSRGTSGLNTGELFF.

This chain connects TRBV6-6 to TRBJ2-1, with 10 bases matching TRBD2. This CDR3 spans 15 amino acids. CDR1 and CDR2 from the germline V gene are MNHNY and SVGAGI (reference sequence). The trim removed 4 bases at V and 4 bases at J, leaving 4 bases unmatched. The DNA for the CDR3 is TGTGCCAGCAGTTTTACTAGCGGGGCTTACAATGAGCAGTTCTTC. As protein: CASSFTSGAYNEQFF.

This chain connects TRBV28 to TRBJ1-2; D unresolved. Deletions cut 2 bases from V and 7 bases from J, with 11 bases between. CDR3 length: 13 residues. Looked up from germline, CDR1 is MDHEN and CDR2 is SYDVKM. The CDR3 region has the DNA TGTGCCAGCAGTTTACGCCTGGCGCTTGGCTACACCTTC. This codes for CASSLRLALGYTF.

This clone was recorded only once. The rearrangement uses TRBV4-2 and TRBJ1-1; the match to TRBD1 covers 7 bases. Trimming took 0 bases from V and 1 from J; bases not matched to a gene: 2. Germline V CDR1 and CDR2: LGHNA, YNFKEQ. CDR3 size: 15 residues. The CDR3: CASSQDGTANTEAFF. DNA of the CDR3: TGTGCCAGCAGCCAAGATGGGACAGCGAACACTGAAGCTTTCTTT.

The rearrangement links TRBV5-6 to TRBJ1-5, with 8 positions matching TRBD1. This CDR3 has 15 residues. V dropped 1 base and J dropped 3; count of bases not matched to a gene: 3. Germline V lookup: CDR1 SGHDT, CDR2 YYEEEE. The CDR3 reads CASSLSDRDNQPQHF. The CDR3 nucleotides read TGTGCCAGCAGCTTGTCGGACAGGGACAATCAGCCCCAGCATTTT.

The chain combines TRBV30 with TRBJ1-6; D remains unclear. The CDR3 has 17 residues. V was trimmed by 0 bases and J by 0 bases, leaving 12 bases between them. The germline gives CDR1 GTSNPN, CDR2 SVGIG (reference sequence). CDR3 in amino acids: CAWSVVQATSYNSPLHF. In DNA form, the CDR3 reads TGTGCCTGGAGTGTAGTCCAGGCTACCTCCTATAATTCACCCCTCCACTTT.

V gene TRBV4-1 combines with J gene TRBJ2-1, with no clear D. This CDR3 region has 13 residues. CDR1 and CDR2 from the germline V gene are MGHRA and YSYEKL. With 6 bases removed from V and 2 bases from J, the gap between germline ends came to 8 bases. The CDR3 here is CASSLDPYNEQFF. The CDR3 nucleotides are TGCGCCAGCAGTCTAGACCCCTACAATGAGCAGTTCTTC.

The V call is TRBV5-6, the J call TRBJ2-5; D unclear. Trimming removed 2 bases from V and 4 bases from J, with 12 bases in between. The CDR3 runs 14 residues. Germline lookup yields CDR1 SGHDT and CDR2 YYEEEE. CDR3: CASSFNSHGETQYF. The CDR3 nucleotides read TGTGCCAGCAGCTTTAATTCTCACGGAGAGACCCAGTACTTC.

The V and J genes are TRBV5-1 and TRBJ2-5; TRBD1 agrees at 7 bases. This CDR3 spans 14 amino acids. From germline, CDR1 is SGHRS and CDR2 YFSETQ. V lost 3 bases, J lost 4 bases, and 6 bases stayed unmatched. The DNA for the CDR3 is TGCGCCAGCAGCTCGGCACAGGGGATAGAGACCCAGTACTTC. It specifies CASSSAQGIETQYF. Filled out from reference TRBV5-1 and TRBJ2-5, the complete variable domain reads KAGVTQTPRYLIKTRGQQVTLSCSPISGHRSVSWYQQTPGQGLQFLFEYFSETQRNKGNFPGRFSGRQFSNSRSEMNVSTLELGDSALYLCASSSAQGIETQYFGPGTRLLVL.

The genes are TRBV11-2 and TRBJ1-2; D unclear. Germline V gives CDR1 SGHAT, CDR2 FQNNGV. There are 14 residues in the CDR3. The V end lost 0 bases, the J end lost 5 bases, and 10 bases lay between the germline ends. The DNA of the CDR3 is TGTGCCAGCAGCTTAGATTCCGGTTTATATGGCTACACCTTC. This encodes CASSLDSGLYGYTF.

The rearrangement uses TRBV4-3 and TRBJ2-7, with TRBD2 matching 7 bases. Trimming removed 0 bases from V and 4 bases from J; junction bases left unmatched: 6. Germline-derived CDR1 and CDR2 are LGHNA and YSLEER. The CDR3 has 15 residues. This chain's CDR3 is CASSQDTGGLYEQYF. CDR3 bases: TGCGCCAGCAGCCAAGATACGGGAGGTCTATACGAGCAGTACTTC.

J is TRBJ2-1 and V is TRBV21-1; the D segment call TRBD2 is taken from the table without a DNA check. TRBV21-1 is a documented pseudogene. CDR3 length: 16 amino acids. The CDR3 sequence is CASSKEVLAGDYEQFF. In DNA form, the CDR3 reads TGTGCCAGCAGCAAAGAGGTCCTAGCGGGAGATTATGAGCAGTTCTTC.

The genes are TRBV15 and TRBJ2-1; D ambiguous. The CDR3 extends over 12 amino acids. The germline V gene has CDR1 LNHNV and CDR2 YYDKDF (reference sequence). Deletions cut 4 bases from V and 10 bases from J, with 11 bases between. This chain's CDR3 is CATSIGSREQFF. CDR3 in DNA: TGTGCCACCAGCATTGGCAGTAGGGAGCAGTTCTTC.

The V call is TRBV4-1, the J call TRBJ2-5; 13 bases fit TRBD2. With V trimmed by 4 bases and J by 5 bases, 7 bases remained unmatched. The germline CDR1 and CDR2 sequences are MGHRA and YSYEKL. The CDR3 contains 16 residues. CDR3 nucleotide sequence: TGCGCCAGCAGCCCCCGGACTAGCGGGAGTATGGAGACCCAGTACTTC. Its translation: CASSPRTSGSMETQYF.

The chain links TRBV5-1 to TRBJ2-3; 9 nucleotides agree with TRBD2. The CDR3 has 16 amino acids. V was pared by 2 bases and J by 0 bases, with 4 bases of the junction left unmatched. From germline, CDR1 is SGHRS and CDR2 YFSETQ. CDR3 bases: TGCGCCAGCAGCTTTAGCGGGAGTGGTAGCACAGATACGCAGTATTTT. Amino acid sequence: CASSFSGSGSTDTQYF.

The J gene is TRBJ2-7, the V gene TRBV28; D is possibly TRBD1 or TRBD2 (5 bases each). Germline V gives CDR1 MDHEN, CDR2 SYDVKM. The CDR3 has 14 amino acids. Between the trimmed V and J ends, which lost 5 bases and 2 bases, there was a span of 13 bases. CDR3 DNA sequence: TGTGCCAGCAGTCAAACCGGGGCCCCCTACGAGCAGTACTTC. It translates to CASSQTGAPYEQYF.